This T cell receptor beta chain stems from a study of T cells in Graves' hyperthyroidism and ophthalmopathy. For the study at large: Peripheral blood samples were taken at initial diagnosis, prior to any treatment. Study observations and caveats: Stable hyperthyroidism was told apart from ophthalmopathy by a model built on 13 V-J features.

There were TCR beta CDR3 regions amplified from RNA transcripts. A first-round RT-PCR of the TCR CDR3 used the HTBI primer set. TCRdb analysed the multiplex PCR reads with MiXCR anew, one entry per CDR3 protein. The sample has under 450,000 distinct CDR3 sequences, 13% seen once. The patients, who ranged from 18 to 65 in age, presented with newly diagnosed hyperthyroidism lasting under 2 months. At first hyperthyroidism diagnosis, before any ophthalmopathy symptoms, the blood sample was collected. This clonotype was detected many times. Its antigen is unidentified. Sequenced material: blood. The receptor was isolated from a man aged 25 to 40 with Graves' hyperthyroidism that later progressed to Graves' ophthalmopathy.

The CDR3, as DNA: TGTGCCAGCAGTTACTCGATCGAGGGGCTTTTCCCAAACGGTGCAACAGATACGCAGTATTTT. Its protein is CASSYSIEGLFPNGATDTQYF. The J gene is TRBJ2-3, the V gene TRBV6-5, with D perhaps matching TRBD1 or TRBD2 (5 bases each). Germline V CDR1 and CDR2: MNHEY, SVGAGI. The V end was cut by 0 bases, the J end by 3 bases, with 28 bases between. The CDR3 totals 21 residues.